The 15 T cell receptor beta chains listed next were all sequenced from one sample in a study of blood T cell repertoires in COVID-19. The protocol was immunoSEQ multiplex PCR, while the TCRdb copy is restricted to in-frame clones and leaves out a portion. The sample holds about 240,000 clones, 84% seen once. Sequencing input: peripheral blood. These TCRs come from a middle-aged man with acute or convalescent COVID-19.

The rearrangement joins TRBV7-8 to TRBJ1-1; D remains unclear. Germline V CDR1 and CDR2: SGHVS, FQNEAQ. V lost 0 bases, J lost 1 base, and 15 bases lay in between. This CDR3 is built from 17 residues. Here the CDR3 DNA reads TGTGCCAGCAGCTTAGCGGCAGATCAGGTAAAGAACACTGAAGCTTTCTTT. Encoded protein: CASSLAADQVKNTEAFF.

The chain joins TRBV5-1 to TRBJ1-1; D may be TRBD1 (6 bases). Deletions cut 4 bases from V and 0 bases from J, with 19 bases between. Per the germline V gene, CDR1 is SGHRS and CDR2 is YFSETQ. The CDR3 totals 17 residues. CDR3 loop: CASSHSGTSTLNTEAFF. The CDR3 nucleotides read TGCGCCAGCAGCCATTCAGGGACATCCACTTTGAACACTGAAGCTTTCTTT.

This chain connects TRBV10-3 to TRBJ2-7; a possible D gene is TRBD1 (5 bases). This CDR3 is built from 13 residues. CDR1 ENHRY and CDR2 SYGVKD come from the germline V gene. V dropped 3 bases and J dropped 0 bases, with 6 bases sitting between them. CDR3 residues: CAISDDSSYEQYF. The CDR3, as DNA: TGTGCCATCAGTGATGACAGCTCCTACGAGCAGTACTTC.

The CDR3 DNA reads TGTGCCACCAGTGCGGGACAGGACTATGGCTACACCTTC. Amino acid sequence: CATSAGQDYGYTF. The chain uses TRBV24-1 and TRBJ1-2, with TRBD1 matching over 8 bases. The CDR3 loop spans 13 amino acids. Germline CDR1 KGHDR, CDR2 SFDVKD. Trimming at V came to 5 bases and at J to 3 bases, leaving 1 base not matched to a gene.

CDR3 DNA: TGTGCCACCAGTGATCAGACAGATCAGCCCCAGCATTTT. Protein: CATSDQTDQPQHF. The chain has TRBV24-1 and TRBJ1-5, with D perhaps TRBD1 (5 bases). From germline, CDR1 is KGHDR and CDR2 SFDVKD. The CDR3 has 13 residues. V lost 3 bases and J lost 5, with 7 bases in between.

V gene TRBV11-2 combines with J gene TRBJ1-2; 8 bases map to TRBD1. From germline, CDR1 is SGHAT and CDR2 FQNNGV. CDR3 length: 15 residues. The J segment lost 6 bases and the V segment lost 5 bases, leaving 11 bases of the junction unmatched. The CDR3 here is CASSPNRGSSDGYTF. CDR3 bases: TGTGCCAGCAGCCCAAACAGGGGGAGTTCGGATGGCTACACCTTC.

This clone appeared a single time. The rearrangement links TRBV27 to TRBJ1-3, with D perhaps TRBD1 (5 bases). CDR1 MNHEY and CDR2 SMNVEV come from the germline V gene (reference sequence). Trimming took off 6 bases at V and 0 bases at J, with 9 bases between the two ends. The CDR3 sequence is 14 residues long. DNA of the CDR3: TGTGCCAGCAGGCAGGGCTTCTCTGGAAACACCATATATTTT. This codes for CASRQGFSGNTIYF.

The chain couples TRBV27 to TRBJ2-7, with D unclear. The CDR3 spans 13 residues. Looked up from germline, CDR1 is MNHEY and CDR2 is SMNVEV (reference sequence). V was trimmed by 5 bases and J by 5 bases, leaving 13 bases between them. CDR3 DNA sequence: TGTGCCAGCAGTCGAACAGTCCTTGACGAGCAGTACTTC. Translated, it gives CASSRTVLDEQYF.

DNA for the CDR3: TGTGCCAGTGCACGGGGGAGAGTAGACTATGGCTACACCTTC. Protein sequence: CASARGRVDYGYTF. V and J are TRBV19 and TRBJ1-2; a weak D match, TRBD1 (5 bases). The ends were cut back, 8 bases at V and 3 bases at J, with 16 bases in the middle. From germline, CDR1 is LNHDA and CDR2 SQIVND (reference sequence). The CDR3 loop spans 14 amino acids.

The CDR3 DNA is TGTGCCATCAGCGCTCCGGGACAGGTTAACTATGGCTACACCTTC. It yields the protein CAISAPGQVNYGYTF. V gene TRBV10-3 combines with J gene TRBJ1-2; TRBD1 agrees at 8 bases. With V trimmed by 6 bases and J by 1 base, 7 bases remained unmatched. Germline-derived CDR1 and CDR2 are ENHRY and SYGVKD. The CDR3 totals 15 residues.

The rearrangement joins TRBV2 to TRBJ1-2; the D is unclear. Germline loops: CDR1 SNHLY, CDR2 FYNNEI. Deletions cut 4 bases from V and 2 bases from J, with 14 bases between. The length of the CDR3 is 15 residues. The CDR3 loop reads CASSGAMNSNYGYTF. CDR3 DNA: TGTGCCAGCAGTGGGGCTATGAACAGCAACTATGGCTACACCTTC.

The J gene is TRBJ2-5, the V gene TRBV10-3; 10 bases are a match to TRBD2. The CDR3 runs to 14 residues. Germline lookup yields CDR1 ENHRY and CDR2 SYGVKD. V lost 2 bases, J lost 5 bases, and 2 bases stayed unmatched. The CDR3 protein is CAISEQREGETQYF. The CDR3 DNA follows: TGTGCCATCAGTGAGCAGCGGGAGGGCGAGACCCAGTACTTC.

The chain recombines TRBV19 with TRBJ1-4; D possibly corresponds to TRBD1 (5 bases). This CDR3 has 17 residues. V was cut by 0 bases and J by 8 bases, with 19 bases left in between. Germline V lookup: CDR1 LNHDA, CDR2 SQIVND (reference sequence). Here the CDR3 reads CASSIDWRGGSREKLFF. In DNA, the CDR3 is TGTGCCAGTAGTATAGATTGGCGGGGCGGCTCGAGGGAAAAACTGTTTTTT.

A single count supports this clone. This chain uses TRBV24-1 with TRBJ1-5, with 10 bases identical to TRBD1. The CDR3 runs 18 residues. Unmatched junction bases numbered 7, after V lost 0 bases and J lost 3 bases. Germline assignment: CDR1 KGHDR and CDR2 SFDVKD. CDR3 amino acids: CATSDLPGTGAFNQPQHF. In nucleotides, the CDR3 is TGTGCCACCAGTGATTTGCCGGGGACAGGGGCCTTCAATCAGCCCCAGCATTTT.

J is TRBJ1-6 and V is TRBV10-3; 9 bases fit TRBD1. Germline CDR1 ENHRY, CDR2 SYGVKD. The trim removed 3 bases at V and 0 bases at J, leaving 6 bases unmatched. The CDR3 spans 18 residues. The CDR3 region is CAISDQGQGRSYNSPLHF. The CDR3 nucleotides read TGTGCCATCAGTGACCAAGGACAGGGGCGCTCCTATAATTCACCCCTCCACTTT.